This T cell receptor beta chain was obtained from a study of PD-L1 blockade in urothelial cancer. Overall study: Atezolizumab at 1,200 mg intravenously every 3 weeks was started by patients in the mid-2010s. Study observations and caveats: Patients with durable benefit had greater blood expansion of tumor-associated TCR clones 3 weeks into treatment.

Concerning this clone: No antigen is known for it.

Method: immunoSEQ multiplex PCR; TCRdb's copy keeps in-frame clones and lacks some. The sample consists of about 100,000 clones, about 85% of them appearing once. The J segment lost 8 bases and the V segment lost 6 bases, leaving 8 bases of the junction unmatched. The CDR3 has 14 amino acids. Per germline, CDR1 ENHRY and CDR2 SYGVKD. Specimen: PBMCs, collected around atezolizumab (anti-PD-L1) treatment. The rearrangement links TRBV10-3 to TRBJ2-1; 9 bases are a match to TRBD1. The source is a man aged 45-65 years with urothelial cancer. CDR3 nucleotides: TGTGCCATCAGCCCGGGACAGGGTAGCGATGAGCAGTTCTTC. Residues: CAISPGQGSDEQFF.